The clone carrying this T cell receptor beta chain was found many times. Its antigen is unidentified. This sample is part of a study of blood T cells in healthy people across ages. Regarding the study as a whole: A roughly linear fall in TCR beta diversity per million T cells was seen with increasing age. Whereas aged donors had fewer naive CD4+ cells, long-lived donors had more of them and higher diversity. It was held that the diversity estimates obtained from one million T cells were underestimates.

The donors, aged about 6 to 95, were healthy Caucasians from Russia. CDR3 length equals 14 residues. The germline V gene has CDR1 SNHLY and CDR2 FYNNEI. V was shortened by 2 bases and J by 4 bases, with 12 bases between the two germline ends. A second PCR of roughly 7 to 11 cycles used a sample-barcoded 5' primer and a J-beta primer mix. MiXCR was run by TCRdb on the 5' RACE reads, yielding one entry per CDR3 protein. The sample includes about 1,500,000 distinct CDR3 sequences, approximately 30% of them seen just once. Source material: blood. The receptor was isolated from a woman in her thirties in good health. The V gene is TRBV2, the J gene TRBJ2-7, with unresolved D. CDR3 DNA sequence: TGTGCCAGCAGTGAACTGGGAATAGTGTACGAGCAGTACTTC. It yields the protein CASSELGIVYEQYF. Full variable domain (remainder filled in from reference TRBV2 and TRBJ2-7): EPEVTQTPSHQVTQMGQEVILRCVPISNHLYFYWYRQILGQKVEFLVSFYNNEISEKSEIFDDQFSVERPDGSNFTLKIRSTKLEDSAMYFCASSELGIVYEQYFGPGTRLTVT.